The T cell receptor beta chain described here comes from a study of blood T cell repertoires in COVID-19. Study-wide context: Acute and convalescent COVID-19 samples came from the United States, Italy and Spain. Sample material is recorded as cDNA or gDNA derived from T cells, B-cell-depleted T cells, or PBMCs.

This clone was counted a few times. The repertoire was sequenced with immunoSEQ multiplex PCR; TCRdb's copy has only in-frame clones and lacks some. The sample contains around 230,000 clones, 65% to 90% of which appear only once. Per germline, CDR1 KGHDR and CDR2 SFDVKD. V shed 7 bases and J 0 bases; nucleotides not matched to a gene: 10. The CDR3 has 17 residues. The gene calls are TRBV24-1 and TRBJ1-5; 8 positions match TRBD1. Sequenced: peripheral blood. The sequence derives from a man aged 45 to 65 with COVID-19, enrolled during active disease. This CDR3 is CATRSGQGVYSNQPQHF. As DNA, the CDR3 is TGTGCCACCAGATCCGGACAGGGCGTCTATAGCAATCAGCCCCAGCATTTT.